This T cell receptor (beta chain) is from a study of blood T cell repertoires in COVID-19. Study details: The United States, Italy and Spain provided the acute and convalescent COVID-19 samples. T cells, B-cell-depleted T cells, or PBMCs provided the cDNA or gDNA that served as material.

The table came from immunoSEQ multiplex PCR; TCRdb's copy has only in-frame clones and leaves some out. The profile shows a few hundred thousand clones, about 88% of them singletons. Participants came from about two dozen US areas, aged about 18 to 89 years. With 0 bases removed from V and 3 bases from J, the gap between germline ends came to 15 bases. This CDR3 is built from 15 residues. In germline, CDR1 is SQVTM, CDR2 ANQGSEA. Sequences were obtained from PBMCs or T cells enriched from blood (not recorded which). This chain links TRBV29-1 with TRBJ2-7; weak D call: TRBD1 (6 bases). The clonotype comes from a woman aged 25 to 39 who had recovered from COVID-19. Here the CDR3 reads CSVEDRTGFNYEQYF. The CDR3 DNA sequence: TGCAGCGTTGAAGATCGCACAGGGTTTAACTACGAGCAGTACTTC.